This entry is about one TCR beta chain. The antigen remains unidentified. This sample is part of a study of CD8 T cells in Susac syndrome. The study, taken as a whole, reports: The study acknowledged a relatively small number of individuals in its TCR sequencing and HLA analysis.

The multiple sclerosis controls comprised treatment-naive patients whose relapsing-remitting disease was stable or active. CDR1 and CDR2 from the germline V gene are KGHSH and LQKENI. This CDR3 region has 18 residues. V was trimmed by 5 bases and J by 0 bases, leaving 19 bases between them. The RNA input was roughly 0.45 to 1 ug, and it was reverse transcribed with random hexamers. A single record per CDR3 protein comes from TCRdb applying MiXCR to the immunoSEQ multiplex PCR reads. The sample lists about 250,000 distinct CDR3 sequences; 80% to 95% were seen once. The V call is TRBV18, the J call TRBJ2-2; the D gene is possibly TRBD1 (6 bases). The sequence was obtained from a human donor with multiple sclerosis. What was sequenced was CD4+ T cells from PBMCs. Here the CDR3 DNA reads TGTGCCAGCTCAAATAATCCGGGACATCCTACGAACACCGGGGAGCTGTTTTTT. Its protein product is CASSNNPGHPTNTGELFF. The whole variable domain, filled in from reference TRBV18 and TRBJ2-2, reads NAGVMQNPRHLVRRRGQEARLRCSPMKGHSHVYWYRQLPEEGLKFMVYLQKENIIDESGMPKERFSAEFPKEGPSILRIQQVVRGDSAAYFCASSNNPGHPTNTGELFFGEGSRLTVL.